The clone carrying this T cell receptor (beta chain) was counted between two and nine times. Its specificity is not known. These data belong to a study of early T cells in non-severe SARS-CoV-2 infection. General study results and limits: Sequences matched to VDJdb favored anti-spike CD8 responses, while private and CD4 specificities were missed.

Individual cDNA molecules were tagged with unique molecular identifiers. MiXCR was run by TCRdb on the 5' RACE reads, yielding one entry per CDR3 protein. The profile shows around 37,000 distinct CDR3 sequences, over 9% of them singletons. The sequence came from an adult who was a healthcare worker with PCR-confirmed SARS-CoV-2 infection or an uninfected control (not recorded which). The specimen was whole blood.

The CDR3, as DNA: TGCAGTTCCACAGGGGCCGCGAGCGCTGAGCAGTTCTTC. Translating it yields CSSTGAASAEQFF. V gene TRBV20-1 combines with J gene TRBJ2-1; TRBD1 aligns across 7 bases. CDR1 and CDR2 (germline): DFQATT, SNEGSKA (reference sequence). V gave up 8 bases and J gave up 9 bases; unmatched junction bases: 13. CDR3 length: 13 residues.